This T cell receptor beta chain was sequenced in a study of CD8 T cells in ankylosing spondylitis. Study-level points and caveats: Clones linked to disease were reported to show significant enrichment in matched ankylosing spondylitis synovial fluid. Blood from ankylosing spondylitis patients appeared to carry a characteristic roughly eight-variant TCR beta motif. Some motif variants had been reported before (in reactive arthritis synovial fluid and blood).

For this clonotype: What it recognizes is unknown.

Making the TCR beta libraries involved quantitative 5'-RACE with molecular barcodes. TCRdb reprocessed the 5' RACE reads via MiXCR and lists one record per CDR3 protein. The sample shows fewer than 500,000 distinct CDR3 sequences, roughly 26% of them seen only once. Germline loops: CDR1 SGHAT, CDR2 FQNNGV. V was clipped by 2 bases and J by 6 bases; unmatched bases: 9. The length of the CDR3 is 16 residues. The TCR sequence derives from a male donor with ankylosing spondylitis. The rearrangement joins TRBV11-2 to TRBJ2-2; 7 bases match TRBD2. The sample was blood, either unsorted or a sorted T cell fraction (not recorded which). CDR3 nucleotides: TGTGCCAGCAGCTTAAGTTTTACTAGCGCGGCCGGGGAGCTGTTTTTT. This translates into CASSLSFTSAAGELFF.